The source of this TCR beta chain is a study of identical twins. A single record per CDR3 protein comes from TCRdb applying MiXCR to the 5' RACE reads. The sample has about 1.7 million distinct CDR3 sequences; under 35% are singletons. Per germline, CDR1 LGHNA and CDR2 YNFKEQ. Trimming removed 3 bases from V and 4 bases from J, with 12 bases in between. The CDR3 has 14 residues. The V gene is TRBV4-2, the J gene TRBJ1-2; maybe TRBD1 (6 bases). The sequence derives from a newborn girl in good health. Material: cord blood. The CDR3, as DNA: TGTGCCAGCAGCCAGTACAGGGTTCGCTATGGCTACACCTTC. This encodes CASSQYRVRYGYTF.